This T cell receptor (beta chain) was retrieved from a study of shared clonotypes between healthy human individuals. Study-level findings and limits: Generation of non-shared clonotypes was less probable than generation of clonotypes shared by all four donors. It was observed that roughly 5% of naive CD4 clonotypes were shared across several donors.

Libraries were prepared by immunoSEQ multiplex PCR; TCRdb keeps only in-frame clonotypes and omits some of them. This sample carries roughly 220,000 clones, over 60% of them seen once, and the ten largest clones take approximately 12%. V shed 0 bases, J shed 2 bases, and the junction held 11 bases outside the gene matches. CDR3 length equals 18 residues. Per the germline V gene, CDR1 is LNHNV and CDR2 is YYDKDF (reference sequence). For this clone: The target antigen is unknown.

The source material was memory CD4+ T cells sorted from blood. Described subset: CD45RA-negative fraction. This chain connects TRBV15 to TRBJ2-7; 9 bases match TRBD2. The receptor was isolated from a man younger than 45 in good health. CDR3 sequence (DNA): TGTGCCACCAGCAGAGATGCGGGGTTAGCGGGAGCCCCCTACGAGCAGTACTTC. Translating it yields CATSRDAGLAGAPYEQYF.